The 23 T cell receptor beta chains presented below share a single source sample, sequenced in a study of control samples from healthy donors and cancer patients. Only in-frame clones appear in the TCRdb table, and some are missing; sequencing was by immunoSEQ multiplex PCR. The data contain around 70,000 clones, around 90% of them singletons. The sequenced sample was PBMCs. The source is a woman in her forties or fifties with colorectal cancer.

This chain joins TRBV4-3 and TRBJ1-4; D unclear. Germline CDR1 LGHNA, CDR2 YSLEER. Trimming removed 4 bases from V and 7 bases from J, with 16 bases in between. The CDR3 runs to 15 residues. Written as DNA, the CDR3 is TGCGCCAGCAGCCCATCAGCGGGAGTCTCTGAAAAACTGTTTTTT. Amino acid sequence: CASSPSAGVSEKLFF.

The rearrangement links TRBV10-3 to TRBJ1-2; TRBD1 agrees at 7 bases. The CDR3 consists of 12 residues. Germline V gives CDR1 ENHRY, CDR2 SYGVKD. J lost 8 bases, V lost 3 bases, and 3 bases had no gene match. CDR3: CAISDRGWGYTF. The CDR3 coding sequence is TGTGCCATCAGTGACAGGGGGTGGGGCTACACCTTC.

The chain is built from TRBV28 and TRBJ1-3; 9 bases align to TRBD1. Losses at the gene ends were 4 bases for V and 2 bases for J; bases not matched to a gene: 3. CDR3 length: 15 amino acids. Germline CDR1 reads MDHEN; CDR2 reads SYDVKM. The DNA of the CDR3 is TGTGCCAGCAGTTCGACAGGGGGAGCTGGAAACACCATATATTTT. Amino acids: CASSSTGGAGNTIYF.

V is TRBV7-9 and J is TRBJ1-1; tentatively, D is TRBD1 (5 bases). V was cut by 1 base and J by 1 base, with 10 bases left in between. There are 15 residues in the CDR3. In germline, CDR1 is SEHNR, CDR2 FQNEAQ (reference sequence). CDR3 nucleotide sequence: TGTGCCAGCAGCTTAGGCATAGGGACGAACACTGAAGCTTTCTTT. Translation gives CASSLGIGTNTEAFF.

The chain has TRBV3-1 (or the pseudogene TRBV3-2) and TRBJ2-5; D perhaps matches TRBD1 (6 bases). The CDR3 sequence is 14 residues long. V lost 1 base and J 2 bases, leaving 8 bases between the germline ends. Germline CDR1 LGHDT, CDR2 YNNKEL (reference sequence). The CDR3 nucleotides are TGTGCCAGCAGCCAAGGGGGGCCTCAAGAGACCCAGTACTTC. Translating gives CASSQGGPQETQYF.

This clone was counted only a few times. The chain employs TRBV5-6 and TRBJ1-3, with no clear D. The V gene's germline CDR1 is SGHDT and CDR2 YYEEEE. The germline V and J ends were trimmed by 0 bases and 0 bases, with 7 bases remaining between them. The CDR3 is 15 amino acids. CDR3 sequence: CASSLATGSGNTIYF. The CDR3 nucleotides read TGTGCCAGCAGCTTGGCCACGGGCTCTGGAAACACCATATATTTT.

This chain links TRBV10-3 with TRBJ2-7, with a tentative D call TRBD2 (5 bases). This CDR3 comprises 13 residues. The V gene's germline CDR1 is ENHRY and CDR2 SYGVKD. Deletions cut 2 bases from V and 3 bases from J, with 8 bases between. CDR3: CAISEGLIYEQYV. CDR3 nucleotide sequence: TGTGCCATCAGTGAGGGACTTATCTACGAGCAGTACGTC.

The V call is TRBV12-3 or TRBV12-4, the J call TRBJ2-4; tentative D call: TRBD1 (5 bases). The CDR3 length is 12 residues. Trimming stripped 3 bases from V and 8 bases from J, with 8 bases between. DNA of the CDR3: TGTGCCAGCAGTTTGGACATGGACATTCAGTACTTC. Translated: CASSLDMDIQYF.

This clone was seen a single time. The chain joins TRBV28 to TRBJ1-1; maybe TRBD1 (6 bases). The CDR3 loop spans 10 amino acids. V lost 5 bases and J 11 bases, leaving 9 bases between the germline ends. CDR1 and CDR2 (germline): MDHEN, SYDVKM. CDR3 sequence: CASSTGKAFF. In DNA, the CDR3 is TGTGCCAGCAGTACAGGGAAGGCTTTCTTT.

V usage is TRBV6-5 and J usage is TRBJ2-3, with D possibly TRBD1 on 5 matching bases. CDR1 MNHEY and CDR2 SVGAGI come from the germline V gene. The CDR3 spans 12 residues. Trimming removed 4 bases from V and 7 bases from J, with 9 bases in between. The DNA of the CDR3 is TGTGCCAGCAGTTCTCAGGGAAATACGCAGTATTTT. Protein sequence: CASSSQGNTQYF.

Here the CDR3 reads CASSLDRHPSEAFF. The CDR3 nucleotides are TGTGCCAGCAGCTTAGATCGGCATCCCTCTGAAGCTTTCTTT. The chain recombines TRBV7-2 with TRBJ1-1; D gene uncertain. The germline CDR1 and CDR2 sequences are SGHTA and FQGNSA. The CDR3 totals 14 residues. The V end lost 1 base, the J end lost 6 bases, and 12 bases lay between the germline ends.

The chain recombines TRBV30 with TRBJ2-3, with D unresolved. CDR3 length equals 15 residues. Germline loops: CDR1 GTSNPN, CDR2 SVGIG (reference sequence). Trimming removed 0 bases from V and 4 bases from J, with 14 bases in between. CDR3: CAWSVRVGQADTQYF. As DNA, the CDR3 is TGTGCCTGGAGTGTACGGGTCGGGCAAGCAGATACGCAGTATTTT.

About this clone itself: At one end, the junction sequence differs from germline, possibly due to a read error. The rearrangement joins TRBV4-3 to TRBJ1-2; a weak D match, TRBD1 (5 bases). CDR1 and CDR2 (germline): LGHNA, YSLEER. The CDR3 runs 14 residues. CDR3 amino acids: CAGSHSAGKGGYTF. CDR3 DNA sequence: TGCGCCGGCAGCCACTCGGCAGGGAAGGGTGGCTACACCTTC.

The V gene is TRBV5-6, the J gene TRBJ2-3; TRBD2 is a possible D gene (5 bases). Per germline, CDR1 SGHDT and CDR2 YYEEEE. The CDR3 sequence is 12 residues long. V lost 0 bases to trimming and J lost 6 bases, with 5 bases between them. The CDR3 reads CASSLGRDTQYF. Written as DNA, the CDR3 is TGTGCCAGCAGCTTGGGGAGGGATACGCAGTATTTT.

This chain joins TRBV19 and TRBJ2-3, with TRBD2 matching over 10 bases. The V gene's germline CDR1 is LNHDA and CDR2 SQIVND (reference sequence). This CDR3 is 15 amino acids long. The V gene end was trimmed by 5 bases and the J gene end by 3 bases; junction bases not matched to a gene: 5. CDR3 DNA sequence: TGTGCCAGTAGTCTTCAGCGGGGGGGAACAGATACGCAGTATTTT. Its translation is CASSLQRGGTDTQYF.

The chain joins TRBV4-3 to TRBJ2-5; 9 bases fit TRBD2. J gave up 5 bases and V 0 bases, and 7 bases lay outside the gene matches. The CDR3 contains 16 residues. From germline, CDR1 is LGHNA and CDR2 YSLEER. For the CDR3, the DNA is TGCGCCAGCAGCCAAGATAAGGCTAGCGGGGTGGAGACCCAGTACTTC. This encodes CASSQDKASGVETQYF.

J is TRBJ1-3 and V is TRBV2, with D possibly matching TRBD1 (5 bases). V was pared by 4 bases and J by 11 bases, with 12 bases between. Germline CDR1 is SNHLY and CDR2 is FYNNEI. CDR3 length: 12 amino acids. CDR3 sequence (DNA): TGTGCCAGCAGTGCGTTTACGGGGGCCATATATTTT. This sequence encodes CASSAFTGAIYF.

The V gene is TRBV7-2, the J gene TRBJ2-5, with 7 bases that match TRBD1. CDR1 is SGHTA, CDR2 FQGNSA, per germline. Trimming removed 5 bases from V and 5 bases from J; junction bases left unmatched: 8. This CDR3 region has 14 residues. The chain's CDR3 is CASSPTKGAETQYF. In DNA, the CDR3 is TGTGCCAGCAGCCCGACCAAGGGGGCGGAGACCCAGTACTTC.

The chain has TRBV6-2 or TRBV6-3 and TRBJ1-5; 7 bases align to TRBD1. The J segment lost 5 bases and the V segment lost 2 bases, leaving 6 bases of the junction unmatched. This CDR3 contains 15 residues. CDR1 MNHEY and CDR2 SVGEGT come from the germline V gene. The chain's CDR3 is CASSYKRGGDQPQHF. The CDR3 nucleotides read TGTGCCAGCAGTTACAAAAGAGGGGGCGATCAGCCCCAGCATTTT.

V usage is TRBV5-1 and J usage is TRBJ2-3; weak D call: TRBD2 (5 bases). The CDR3 consists of 14 residues. Germline CDR1 is SGHRS and CDR2 is YFSETQ. The V end was cut by 2 bases, the J end by 2 bases, with 9 bases between. This CDR3 is CASSLGGSTDTQYF. Here the CDR3 DNA reads TGCGCCAGCAGCTTAGGAGGATCCACAGATACGCAGTATTTT.

This rearrangement joins TRBV28 to TRBJ2-4; D perhaps matches TRBD1 (6 bases). This CDR3 contains 14 residues. Germline CDR1 reads MDHEN; CDR2 reads SYDVKM. V was shortened by 1 base and J by 4 bases, with 8 bases between the two germline ends. The CDR3 reads CASSLSGTKNIQYF. The CDR3 DNA follows: TGTGCCAGCAGTTTATCGGGGACAAAAAACATTCAGTACTTC. Combining the CDR3 with reference TRBV28 and TRBJ2-4 gives the whole variable domain DVKVTQSSRYLVKRTGEKVFLECVQDMDHENMFWYRQDPGLGLRLIYFSYDVKMKEKGDIPEGYSVSREKKERFSLILESASTNQTSMYLCASSLSGTKNIQYFGAGTRLSVL.

The gene calls are TRBV7-2 and TRBJ1-2; TRBD1 is a possible D gene (6 bases). Germline loops: CDR1 SGHTA, CDR2 FQGNSA. V lost 5 bases and J 6 bases, leaving 19 bases between the germline ends. There are 15 residues in the CDR3. The CDR3 is CASSDRIQGSDGYTF. CDR3 coding DNA: TGTGCCAGCAGCGACCGTATTCAGGGGTCGGATGGCTACACCTTC.

The chain recombines TRBV5-1 with TRBJ2-3; D unclear. Germline lookup yields CDR1 SGHRS and CDR2 YFSETQ. The CDR3 runs 15 residues. V dropped 3 bases and J dropped 1 base, with 12 bases sitting between them. In DNA, the CDR3 is TGCGCCAGCAGCTCTAGGATAGGAGGCACAGATACGCAGTATTTT. Its translation: CASSSRIGGTDTQYF. Drawing the rest from reference TRBV5-1 and TRBJ2-3, the complete variable domain is KAGVTQTPRYLIKTRGQQVTLSCSPISGHRSVSWYQQTPGQGLQFLFEYFSETQRNKGNFPGRFSGRQFSNSRSEMNVSTLELGDSALYLCASSSRIGGTDTQYFGPGTRLTVL.